The entry that follows covers one TCR beta chain sequence. The antigen remains unidentified. Prepared TCR beta cDNA libraries contained unique molecular identifiers. TCRdb ran MiXCR on the PCR reads and lists one entry per CDR3 protein. Seen here are 740,000 or so distinct CDR3 sequences, approximately 50% observed once, and the top ten hold around 4.5%. This entry belongs to a study of post-analysis software for immune sequencing data. Study information: Relapsing-remitting, secondary progressive and progressive-relapsing forms made up the multiple sclerosis disease courses.

This CDR3 contains 16 residues. Germline-derived CDR1 and CDR2 are SGHDT and YYEEEE. The ends lost 1 base at V and 8 bases at J; junction bases unmatched: 9. Study-wide points: Significantly decreased normalized Chao1 diversity was recorded for multiple sclerosis patients relative to controls. Higher frequency in patients than in controls was seen for about 5 TRBV segments, with TRBV5-6, TRBV5-1 and TRBV20-1 among them. Analysis by F measure revealed that same-batch samples clustered strongly together.

The receptor was isolated from a girl aged 5-17 years with multiple sclerosis. Sequencing was carried out using blood. The V and J genes are TRBV5-6 and TRBJ2-3; 11 bases fit TRBD2. The CDR3 DNA sequence: TGTGCCAGCAGCTTGTCGGGACTAGCGGTGGGTAGTACGCAGTATTTT. It yields the protein CASSLSGLAVGSTQYF.